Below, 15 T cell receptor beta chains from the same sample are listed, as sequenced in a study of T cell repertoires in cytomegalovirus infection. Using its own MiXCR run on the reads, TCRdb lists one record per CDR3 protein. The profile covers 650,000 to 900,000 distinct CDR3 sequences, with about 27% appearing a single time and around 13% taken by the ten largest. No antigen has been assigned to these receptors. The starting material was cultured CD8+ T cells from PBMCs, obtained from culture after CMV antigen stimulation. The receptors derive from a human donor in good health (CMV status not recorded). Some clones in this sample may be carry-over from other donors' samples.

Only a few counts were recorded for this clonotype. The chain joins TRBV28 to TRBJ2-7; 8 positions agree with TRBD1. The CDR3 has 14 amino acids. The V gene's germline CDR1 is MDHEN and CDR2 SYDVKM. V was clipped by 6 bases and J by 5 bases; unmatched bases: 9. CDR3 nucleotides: TGTGCCAGCAGCAAGGACAGGGATTCGGACGAGCAGTACGTC. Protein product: CASSKDRDSDEQYV.

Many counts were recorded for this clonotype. This chain's CDR3 is CASSPGGPNQPQHF. CDR3 nucleotides: TGTGCCAGCAGCCCAGGGGGGCCCAATCAGCCCCAGCATTTT. The chain carries TRBV27 and TRBJ1-5; 7 bases are shared with TRBD1. CDR1 and CDR2 (germline): MNHEY, SMNVEV (reference sequence). The CDR3 sequence is 14 residues long. J was trimmed by 3 bases and V by 6 bases; bases with no gene match: 5.

The CDR3 coding sequence is TGTGCCAGCAGCCAAGACTGGGACAGCAGCCTCTTCTCTGGAAACACCATATATTTT. Its protein product is CASSQDWDSSLFSGNTIYF. The J gene is TRBJ1-3, the V gene TRBV14; 7 bases agree with TRBD1. The V and J ends lost 0 bases and 0 bases, in that order; junction bases with no gene match: 11. Germline-derived CDR1 and CDR2 are SGHDN and FVKESK. The CDR3 runs to 19 residues.

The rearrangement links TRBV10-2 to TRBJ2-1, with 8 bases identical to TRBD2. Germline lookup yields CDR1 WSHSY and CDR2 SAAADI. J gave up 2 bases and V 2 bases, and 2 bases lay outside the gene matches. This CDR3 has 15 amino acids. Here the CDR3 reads CASSEVAGPYNEQFF. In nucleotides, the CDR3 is TGCGCCAGCAGTGAGGTAGCGGGGCCCTACAATGAGCAGTTCTTC.

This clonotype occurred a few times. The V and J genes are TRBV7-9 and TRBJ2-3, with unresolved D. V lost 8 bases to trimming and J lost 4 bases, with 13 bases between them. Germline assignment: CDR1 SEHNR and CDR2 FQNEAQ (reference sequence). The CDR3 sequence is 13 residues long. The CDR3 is CASAILGPDTQYF. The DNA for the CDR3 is TGTGCCAGCGCCATTCTAGGGCCAGATACGCAGTATTTT.

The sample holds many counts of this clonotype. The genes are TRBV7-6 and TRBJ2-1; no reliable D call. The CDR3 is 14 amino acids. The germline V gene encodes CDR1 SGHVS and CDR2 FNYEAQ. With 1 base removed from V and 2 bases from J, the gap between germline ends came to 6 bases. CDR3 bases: TGTGCCAGCAGCTTAGATGCAGCCTACAATGAGCAGTTCTTC. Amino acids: CASSLDAAYNEQFF.

This CDR3 is CASSRGTGAQETQYF. DNA for the CDR3: TGTGCCAGCAGCAGAGGGACAGGGGCCCAAGAGACCCAGTACTTC. The genes are TRBV7-8 and TRBJ2-5; 10 bases match TRBD1. Germline V CDR1 and CDR2: SGHVS, FQNEAQ. The CDR3 extends over 15 amino acids. After removal of 5 bases from V and 1 base from J, the junction contained 4 bases not matched to a gene.

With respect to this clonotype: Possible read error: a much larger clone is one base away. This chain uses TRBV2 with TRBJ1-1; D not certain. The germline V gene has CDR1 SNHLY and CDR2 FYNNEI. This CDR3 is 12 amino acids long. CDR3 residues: CVSKMAGREAFF. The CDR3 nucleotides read TGTGTCAGCAAGATGGCAGGAAGGGAAGCTTTCTTT. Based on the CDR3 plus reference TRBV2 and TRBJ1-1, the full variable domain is EPEVTQTPSHQVTQMGQEVILRCVPISNHLYFYWYRQILGQKVEFLVSFYNNEISEKSEIFDDQFSVERPDGSNFTLKIRSTKLEDSAMYFCVSKMAGREAFFGQGTRLTVV.

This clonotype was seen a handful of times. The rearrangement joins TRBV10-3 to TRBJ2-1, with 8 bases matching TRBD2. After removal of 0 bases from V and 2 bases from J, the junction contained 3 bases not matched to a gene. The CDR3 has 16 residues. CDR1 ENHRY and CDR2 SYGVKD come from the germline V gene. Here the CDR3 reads CAISESVSGAYNEQFF. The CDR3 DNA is TGTGCCATCAGTGAGTCGGTTAGCGGGGCCTACAATGAGCAGTTCTTC.

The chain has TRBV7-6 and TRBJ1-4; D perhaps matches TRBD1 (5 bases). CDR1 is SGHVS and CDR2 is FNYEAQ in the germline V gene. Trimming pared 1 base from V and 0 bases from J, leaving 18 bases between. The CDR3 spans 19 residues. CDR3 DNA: TGTGCCAGCAGCTTAGAGACTAGCGGGGCCCGACCAACTAATGAAAAACTGTTTTTT. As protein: CASSLETSGARPTNEKLFF.

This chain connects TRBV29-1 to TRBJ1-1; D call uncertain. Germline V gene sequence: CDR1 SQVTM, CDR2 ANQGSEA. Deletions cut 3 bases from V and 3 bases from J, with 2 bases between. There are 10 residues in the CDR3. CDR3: CSVDHTEAFF. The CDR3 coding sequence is TGCAGCGTTGATCACACTGAAGCTTTCTTT.

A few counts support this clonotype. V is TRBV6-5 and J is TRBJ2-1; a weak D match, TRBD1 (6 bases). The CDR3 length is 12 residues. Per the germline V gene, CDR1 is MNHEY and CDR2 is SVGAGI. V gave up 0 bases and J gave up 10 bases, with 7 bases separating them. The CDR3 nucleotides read TGTGCCAGCAGTTACTCGACAGGAGAGCAGTTCTTC. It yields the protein CASSYSTGEQFF.

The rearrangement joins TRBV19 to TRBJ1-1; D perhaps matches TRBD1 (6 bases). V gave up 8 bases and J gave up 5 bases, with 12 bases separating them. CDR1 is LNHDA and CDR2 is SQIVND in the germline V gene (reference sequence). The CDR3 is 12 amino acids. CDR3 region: CASATGSTEAFF. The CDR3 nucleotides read TGTGCCAGTGCCACAGGGAGTACTGAAGCTTTCTTT.

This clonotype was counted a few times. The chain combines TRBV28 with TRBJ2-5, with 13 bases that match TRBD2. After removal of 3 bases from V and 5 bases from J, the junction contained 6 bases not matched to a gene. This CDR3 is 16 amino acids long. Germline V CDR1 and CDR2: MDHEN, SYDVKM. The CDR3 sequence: CASSFLLAGGRETQYF. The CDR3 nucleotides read TGTGCCAGCAGTTTCCTACTAGCGGGGGGGCGTGAGACCCAGTACTTC.

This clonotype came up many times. The CDR3 loop reads CASSLGDLYNEQFF. In DNA, the CDR3 is TGTGCCAGCAGCTTAGGGGACCTTTACAATGAGCAGTTCTTC. The genes are TRBV7-2 and TRBJ2-1, with D perhaps assigned TRBD1 or TRBD2 (5 bases each). The CDR3 has 14 amino acids. Germline CDR1 and CDR2: SGHTA and FQGNSA. Trimming stripped 1 base from V and 4 bases from J, with 8 bases between.